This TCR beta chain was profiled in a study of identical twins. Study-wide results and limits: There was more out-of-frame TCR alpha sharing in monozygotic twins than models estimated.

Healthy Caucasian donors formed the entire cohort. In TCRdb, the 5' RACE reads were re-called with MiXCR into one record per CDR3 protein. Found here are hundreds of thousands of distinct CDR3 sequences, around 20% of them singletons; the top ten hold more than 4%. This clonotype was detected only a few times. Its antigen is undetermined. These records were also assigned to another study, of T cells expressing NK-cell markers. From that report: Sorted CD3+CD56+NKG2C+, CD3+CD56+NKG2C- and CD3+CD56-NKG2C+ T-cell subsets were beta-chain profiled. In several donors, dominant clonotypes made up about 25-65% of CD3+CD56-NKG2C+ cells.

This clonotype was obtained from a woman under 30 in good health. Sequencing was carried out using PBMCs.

DNA for the CDR3: TGCAGTGCTAGAGAATTACAAGGCCCAGGCATCGCTTTCTTT. It encodes CSARELQGPGIAFF. The chain links TRBV20-1 to TRBJ1-1; D is ambiguous. CDR3 size: 14 residues. Trimming removed 0 bases from V and 11 bases from J, with 19 bases in between. Germline CDR1 and CDR2: DFQATT and SNEGSKA (reference sequence).